Listed below are T cell receptor beta chains from one sample, sequenced in a study of T cells in Graves' hyperthyroidism and ophthalmopathy. TCRdb reanalysed the multiplex PCR reads using MiXCR and keeps one entry per CDR3 protein. This sample has over 450,000 distinct CDR3 sequences, with 15% to 20% found just once. The sample comprised blood. Receptor source: a woman between 18 and 29 years old with Graves' ophthalmopathy. Both conserved end residues are part of each CDR3. The D gene is left open where the match is weak. The size field is filled for only some rows; it gives once, few, many or a size class.

j_call clone_size v_call d_call cdr3_aa cdr3_nt
TRBJ2-1 many TRBV30 NA CAWSSSSSYNEQFF TGTGCCTGGAGTTCATCGAGCTCCTACAATGAGCAGTTCTTC
TRBJ2-1 NA TRBV7-9 NA CASSLGWRDGNEQFF TGTGCCAGCAGCTTGGGTTGGCGGGATGGCAATGAGCAGTTCTTC
TRBJ1-3 NA TRBV9 NA CASSPNPTGSGNTIYF TGTGCCAGCAGCCCAAACCCGACAGGATCTGGAAACACCATATATTTT
TRBJ1-2 many TRBV28 NA CASSLVRSRGANYGYTF TGTGCCAGCAGTTTAGTGAGGTCGCGGGGGGCGAACTATGGCTACACCTTC
TRBJ2-7 many TRBV13 NA CASSRGRAPSYEQYF TGTGCCAGCAGCCGGGGCCGGGCACCCTCCTACGAGCAGTACTTC
TRBJ2-5 many TRBV29-1 TRBD2 CSVDPSGGHRYQETQYF TGCAGCGTTGACCCTAGCGGGGGCCACCGATACCAAGAGACCCAGTACTTC
TRBJ2-7 NA TRBV6-1 NA CASSFTTESSYEQYF TGTGCCAGCAGTTTCACGACTGAGAGCTCCTACGAGCAGTACTTC
TRBJ1-5 many TRBV2 TRBD1 CASSDFSEGAGQPQHF TGTGCCAGCAGCGACTTTTCTGAGGGGGCAGGTCAGCCCCAGCATTTT
TRBJ2-5 many TRBV28 NA CASSLSGVWETQYF TGTGCCAGCAGTTTATCTGGGGTTTGGGAGACCCAGTACTTC
TRBJ2-1 NA TRBV29-1 TRBD2 CSVDGLAGSSYNEQFF TGCAGCGTTGATGGGCTAGCGGGAAGCTCCTACAATGAGCAGTTCTTC
TRBJ2-7 NA TRBV15 NA CATSRDPADLEQYF TGTGCCACCAGCAGAGATCCCGCTGATCTGGAGCAGTACTTC
TRBJ1-5 few TRBV20-1 TRBD1 CSARMGTGGDQPQHF TGCAGTGCTAGGATGGGGACAGGGGGCGATCAGCCCCAGCATTTT
TRBJ1-5 many TRBV9 NA CASSVGVLGNQPQHF TGTGCCAGCAGCGTGGGCGTACTGGGCAATCAGCCCCAGCATTTT
TRBJ1-6 NA TRBV4-2 NA CASSQADSVYSPLHF TGTGCCAGCAGCCAAGCGGACAGTGTCTATTCACCCCTCCACTTT
TRBJ2-7 NA TRBV27 NA CASSMTVYEQYF TGTGCCAGCAGTATGACAGTGTACGAGCAGTACTTC
TRBJ2-1 many TRBV6-1 TRBD2 CASSQRLAGGPSEQFF TGTGCCAGCAGCCAAAGACTAGCGGGAGGGCCAAGTGAGCAGTTCTTC
TRBJ2-1 NA TRBV5-1 NA CASSPRDGISYNEQFF TGCGCCAGCAGCCCAAGGGACGGAATTTCCTACAATGAGCAGTTCTTC
TRBJ2-1 few TRBV9 NA CASSVQGTRSYNEQFF TGTGCCAGCAGCGTCCAGGGAACCCGGTCCTACAATGAGCAGTTCTTC
TRBJ2-1 many TRBV3-1 NA CASSHGDRGDEQFF TGTGCCAGCAGCCACGGGGACCGTGGCGATGAGCAGTTCTTC
TRBJ2-1 many TRBV7-6 TRBD2 CASSLPTSGGSGNEQFF TGTGCCAGCAGCTTACCGACTAGCGGGGGGAGCGGTAATGAGCAGTTCTTC
TRBJ1-2 NA TRBV27 NA CASSLSGGSLGYTF TGTGCCAGCAGTTTATCAGGCGGGAGTCTTGGCTACACCTTC
TRBJ2-7 many TRBV28 NA CATKDSSFVGEQYF TGTGCCACCAAGGACAGTTCTTTCGTGGGGGAGCAGTACTTC
TRBJ2-1 many TRBV11-2 NA CASSLMLPGVDEQFF TGTGCCAGCAGCTTGATGTTACCCGGAGTCGATGAGCAGTTCTTC
TRBJ2-1 many TRBV20-1 TRBD2 CANNPGLAHNNEQFF TGCGCCAACAACCCGGGACTAGCCCATAATAATGAGCAGTTCTTC
TRBJ1-1 many TRBV11-2 NA CASSLANGRGEAFF TGTGCCAGCAGCTTAGCCAACGGACGGGGTGAAGCTTTCTTT
TRBJ1-2 NA TRBV28 TRBD1 CASSSRDSNYGYTF TGTGCCAGCAGTTCCCGGGACAGCAACTATGGCTACACCTTC
TRBJ1-1 NA TRBV29-1 NA CSVRWTAMNTEAFF TGCAGCGTTCGATGGACAGCCATGAACACTGAAGCTTTCTTT
TRBJ2-1 many TRBV27 TRBD2 CASSLGLAGHNEQFF TGTGCCAGCAGTTTGGGACTAGCGGGGCACAATGAGCAGTTCTTC
TRBJ1-5 many TRBV28 NA CASSLSQPQHF TGTGCCAGCAGTTTAAGCCAGCCCCAGCATTTT
TRBJ2-1 NA TRBV6-1 TRBD1 CASSGRPGQGGDEQFF TGTGCCAGCAGCGGCCGCCCGGGACAGGGTGGCGATGAGCAGTTCTTC
TRBJ2-5 NA TRBV6-2/TRBV6-3 TRBD2 CASSSPRASGSETQYF TGTGCCAGCAGTTCCCCCCGGGCTAGCGGGAGTGAGACCCAGTACTTC
TRBJ1-1 many TRBV7-6 NA CASSLEAGSGTEAFF TGTGCCAGCAGCTTAGAGGCGGGGTCGGGCACTGAAGCTTTCTTT
TRBJ2-5 many TRBV7-3 TRBD2 CASSTSGGAETQYF TGTGCCAGCAGCACGAGCGGGGGGGCCGAGACCCAGTACTTC
TRBJ2-1 NA TRBV10-3 TRBD2 CAISELSGGHNEQFF TGTGCCATCAGTGAGTTGAGCGGGGGGCACAATGAGCAGTTCTTC
TRBJ2-5 few TRBV7-3 TRBD1 CASSLSTGGETQYF TGTGCCAGCAGCTTATCCACAGGGGGAGAGACCCAGTACTTC
TRBJ2-3 NA TRBV28 TRBD2 CASSFPTSGQKTDTQYF TGTGCCAGCAGTTTCCCCACTAGCGGGCAAAAAACAGATACGCAGTATTTT
TRBJ2-3 NA TRBV7-2 TRBD2 CASSFSPGLAGGPKDTQYF TGTGCCAGCAGCTTCTCTCCTGGACTAGCGGGAGGGCCGAAGGATACGCAGTATTTT
TRBJ2-7 many TRBV5-1 NA CASSSSQTGYYEQYF TGCGCCAGCAGCTCCAGCCAGACAGGTTACTACGAGCAGTACTTC
TRBJ2-5 many TRBV6-6 NA CASSYSGGIETQYF TGTGCCAGCAGTTACTCGGGTGGTATCGAGACCCAGTACTTC
TRBJ1-1 many TRBV5-5 TRBD1 CASSVQGLEAFF TGTGCCAGCAGCGTACAGGGGCTTGAAGCTTTCTTT
TRBJ1-2 many TRBV28 NA CASSIQGSWAYYGYTF TGTGCCAGCAGTATACAGGGTTCTTGGGCATACTATGGCTACACCTTC
TRBJ1-1 NA TRBV6-5 NA CASSYSAGENYMNTEAFF TGTGCCAGCAGTTACTCGGCCGGGGAGAATTACATGAACACTGAAGCTTTCTTT
TRBJ2-2 NA TRBV4-3 NA CASSGISEGGELFF TGCGCCAGTTCAGGGATTTCGGAAGGCGGGGAGCTGTTTTTT
TRBJ2-1 many TRBV29-1 TRBD2 CSVAGTSGGFNEQFF TGCAGCGTTGCGGGTACTAGCGGGGGATTCAATGAGCAGTTCTTC
TRBJ2-7 many TRBV6-5 NA CASSYSNSYEQYF TGTGCCAGCAGTTACTCGAACAGCTACGAGCAGTACTTC
TRBJ2-2 few TRBV10-3 NA CAIREGTGELFF TGTGCCATCAGGGAGGGGACCGGGGAGCTGTTTTTT
TRBJ2-5 many TRBV6-1 NA CASSWTYGETQYF TGTGCCAGCAGCTGGACATATGGGGAGACCCAGTACTTC
TRBJ1-2 many TRBV12-3/TRBV12-4 NA CASILDSRLRGYTF TGTGCCAGCATTCTGGACAGCCGACTAAGAGGCTACACCTTC
TRBJ2-7 few TRBV4-1 TRBD1 CASSQDKPKGDRAVNSYEQYF TGCGCCAGCAGCCAAGATAAACCCAAGGGGGACAGGGCAGTTAACTCCTACGAGCAGTACTTC
TRBJ2-5 few TRBV5-1 TRBD1 CASSLGDRVETQYF TGCGCCAGCAGCTTGGGCGACAGGGTGGAGACCCAGTACTTC
TRBJ1-5 many TRBV11-2 NA CASSSGGDQPQHF TGTGCCAGCAGCTCAGGAGGGGATCAGCCCCAGCATTTT
TRBJ2-1 NA TRBV29-1 NA CSVEKGSGMGQFF TGCAGCGTTGAAAAAGGGTCCGGGATGGGGCAGTTCTTC
TRBJ1-5 NA TRBV20-1 TRBD1 CSAPVIGTGGLSNQPQHF TGCAGTGCTCCCGTCATAGGGACAGGGGGTTTGTCAAATCAGCCCCAGCATTTT
TRBJ1-3 NA TRBV28 TRBD1 CASSLWVTGVSGNTIYF TGTGCCAGCAGTTTATGGGTTACAGGGGTCTCTGGAAACACCATATATTTT